The 24 T cell receptor beta chains presented below share a single source sample, sequenced in a study of Ad26.COV2.S vaccination and SARS-CoV-2 variants. Profiling relied on immunoSEQ multiplex PCR, and the TCRdb table lists in-frame clones only, not all of them. The sample includes over 200,000 clones, over 75% of them seen just once. As to treatment: some 19 received Ad26.COV2.S at low or high dose, single or two shots; about 5 received placebo; per-sample allocation not given. Specimens were obtained on day 63 following the first vaccine or placebo injection. The sequenced sample was peripheral blood, obtained in a trial of Ad26.COV2.S vaccine versus placebo. The receptor source for this set is a person aged 18-65 years who received the Ad26.COV2.S COVID-19 vaccine or a placebo.

The chain is built from TRBV27 and TRBJ1-5; tentatively, D is TRBD1 (6 bases). CDR3 length: 15 amino acids. Germline CDR1 reads MNHEY; CDR2 reads SMNVEV (reference sequence). With 5 bases removed from V and 7 bases from J, the gap between germline ends came to 18 bases. The CDR3 region has the DNA TGTGCCAGCAGTCTAGACAGGCCGGGAAAACAGCCCCAGCATTTT. As protein: CASSLDRPGKQPQHF.

This rearrangement joins TRBV28 to TRBJ2-7; 7 nucleotides align to TRBD2. CDR3 length: 14 amino acids. Unmatched junction bases numbered 9, after V lost 5 bases and J lost 5 bases. CDR1 is MDHEN and CDR2 is SYDVKM in the germline V gene. The CDR3 loop reads CASSLLPAGDEQYF. The CDR3 DNA sequence: TGTGCCAGCAGTCTCCTACCCGCGGGGGACGAGCAGTACTTC.

The rearrangement uses TRBV7-9 and TRBJ1-3; D uncertain. Germline loops: CDR1 SEHNR, CDR2 FQNEAQ (reference sequence). The CDR3 runs 13 residues. V lost 1 base, J lost 6 bases, and 7 bases lay in between. The CDR3 DNA is TGTGCCAGCAGCTTAGGGCAGCTAAACACCATATATTTT. Translation gives CASSLGQLNTIYF.

This chain uses TRBV7-2 with TRBJ2-2, with a tentative D call TRBD1 (5 bases). Looked up from germline, CDR1 is SGHTA and CDR2 is FQGNSA. The CDR3 loop spans 13 amino acids. With 3 bases removed from V and 3 bases from J, the gap between germline ends came to 5 bases. CDR3 sequence (DNA): TGTGCCAGCAGCTTCAGGGACACCGGGGAGCTGTTTTTT. Translating it yields CASSFRDTGELFF. Looking up the rest from reference TRBV7-2 and TRBJ2-2 gives the full variable domain: GAGVSQSPSNKVTEKGKDVELRCDPISGHTALYWYRQSLGQGLEFLIYFQGNSAPDKSGLPSDRFSAERTGGSVSTLTIQRTQQEDSAVYLCASSFRDTGELFFGEGSRLTVL.

This chain joins TRBV19 and TRBJ2-1; D unclear. The germline V and J ends were trimmed by 0 bases and 3 bases, with 12 bases remaining between them. Germline V gene data show CDR1 as LNHDA and CDR2 as SQIVND (reference sequence). The CDR3 consists of 16 residues. CDR3 nucleotide sequence: TGTGCCAGTAGTATAGACTCCGGTAGGGTCTACAATGAGCAGTTCTTC. Its translation is CASSIDSGRVYNEQFF. Together with reference TRBV19 and TRBJ2-1, the CDR3 gives the full variable domain: DGGITQSPKYLFRKEGQNVTLSCEQNLNHDAMYWYRQDPGQGLRLIYYSQIVNDFQKGDIAEGYSVSREKKESFPLTVTSAQKNPTAFYLCASSIDSGRVYNEQFFGPGTRLTVL.

The genes are TRBV4-1 and TRBJ2-2; TRBD1 matches at 8 bases. The CDR3 length is 18 residues. V lost 0 bases to trimming and J lost 3 bases; unmatched junction nucleotides: 9. The germline gives CDR1 MGHRA, CDR2 YSYEKL. The CDR3 loop is CASSQDWTGRTYTGELFF. In nucleotides, the CDR3 is TGCGCCAGCAGCCAAGATTGGACAGGGCGGACGTACACCGGGGAGCTGTTTTTT.

The V and J genes are TRBV5-8 and TRBJ1-5; 11 nucleotides agree with TRBD1. V was clipped by 4 bases and J by 2 bases; unmatched bases: 17. CDR1 is SGHTS, CDR2 YDEGEE, per germline. The CDR3 is 20 amino acids. Here the CDR3 reads CASSAIPGTGGPMGNQPQHF. The CDR3 DNA sequence: TGTGCCAGCAGCGCCATTCCCGGGACAGGGGGGCCTATGGGCAATCAGCCCCAGCATTTT. The complete variable domain, with remaining parts taken from reference TRBV5-8 and TRBJ1-5, reads EAGVTQSPTHLIKTRGQQATLRCSPISGHTSVYWYQQALGLGLQFLLWYDEGEERNRGNFPPRFSGRQFPNYSSELNVNALELEDSALYLCASSAIPGTGGPMGNQPQHFGDGTRLSIL.

This clone came up a few times. Other DNA sequences in this specimen translate into the identical CDR3. This chain connects TRBV4-2 to TRBJ2-1; perhaps TRBD2 as D (5 bases). The length of the CDR3 is 17 residues. Germline assignment: CDR1 LGHNA and CDR2 YNFKEQ. V lost 0 bases to trimming and J lost 0 bases, with 12 bases between them. CDR3 protein: CASSQDLGGSSYNEQFF. Written as DNA, the CDR3 is TGTGCCAGCAGCCAAGATCTGGGCGGGTCCTCCTACAATGAGCAGTTCTTC.

The genes are TRBV6-6 and TRBJ2-3; a weak D match, TRBD2 (5 bases). CDR3 length equals 16 residues. V lost 6 bases, J lost 2 bases, and 18 bases lay in between. Germline loops: CDR1 MNHNY, CDR2 SVGAGI (reference sequence). CDR3 in DNA: TGTGCCAGCAGGGCGCGGGTGAGCCCCGACACAGATACGCAGTATTTT. The encoded protein is CASRARVSPDTDTQYF.

This chain connects TRBV5-1 to TRBJ2-3; 15 bases are a match to TRBD2. Germline assignment: CDR1 SGHRS and CDR2 YFSETQ. V gave up 3 bases and J gave up 4 bases; unmatched junction bases: 12. The CDR3 has 19 residues. CDR3 nucleotides: TGCGCCAGCAGCTCAACTCCCGGGACTAGCGGGGGGCCATCAGATACGCAGTATTTT. Protein product: CASSSTPGTSGGPSDTQYF.

The J gene is TRBJ2-7, the V gene TRBV5-6, with 12 bases that match TRBD2. Germline CDR1 SGHDT, CDR2 YYEEEE. The CDR3 has 17 amino acids. The V and J ends lost 10 bases and 0 bases, in that order; junction bases with no gene match: 14. This chain's CDR3 is CACSRGGLAGHSYEQYF. CDR3 sequence (DNA): TGTGCCTGCTCCCGGGGGGGACTAGCGGGTCACTCCTACGAGCAGTACTTC.

The CDR3 reads CASADSSGGTDTQYF. Here the CDR3 DNA reads TGTGCCAGTGCCGACTCTAGCGGGGGCACAGATACGCAGTATTTT. The chain couples TRBV6-6 to TRBJ2-3; TRBD2 agrees at 9 bases. In germline, CDR1 is MNHNY, CDR2 SVGAGI (reference sequence). The CDR3 loop spans 15 amino acids. J was trimmed by 1 base and V by 9 bases; bases with no gene match: 8.

V usage is TRBV21-1 and J usage is TRBJ2-1. TRBV21-1 is reported as a pseudogene. The CDR3 covers 18 residues. The CDR3 is CASYAQFRDPYSYNEQFF. DNA for the CDR3: TGTGCCAGCTACGCCCAATTCCGGGACCCTTACTCCTACAATGAGCAGTTCTTC.

This clone was picked up one time. CDR3 in amino acids: CASSTGGSNEKLFF. In nucleotides, the CDR3 is TGTGCCAGCAGCACAGGGGGCTCTAATGAAAAACTGTTTTTT. The rearrangement joins TRBV7-2 to TRBJ1-4, with 9 bases lining up with TRBD1. Germline trimming cut 5 bases from V and 3 bases from J; bases unmatched to any gene: 1. Germline CDR1 SGHTA, CDR2 FQGNSA. The CDR3 runs 14 residues. The full variable domain, rest sourced from reference TRBV7-2 and TRBJ1-4, is GAGVSQSPSNKVTEKGKDVELRCDPISGHTALYWYRQSLGQGLEFLIYFQGNSAPDKSGLPSDRFSAERTGGSVSTLTIQRTQQEDSAVYLCASSTGGSNEKLFFGSGTQLSVL.

J is TRBJ2-7 and V is TRBV7-2; D is unresolved. Germline values: CDR1 SGHTA, CDR2 FQGNSA. The CDR3 spans 12 residues. The V end was cut by 1 base, the J end by 7 bases, with 8 bases between. Here the CDR3 DNA reads TGTGCCAGCAGCTTAGGTCCCCTGGAGCAGTACTTC. This codes for CASSLGPLEQYF.

This clone was counted a single time. The chain joins TRBV10-2 to TRBJ2-2; 8 nucleotides align to TRBD1. V shed 6 bases and J 6 bases; nucleotides not matched to a gene: 3. CDR3 length: 13 amino acids. Germline V gene lookup returns CDR1 WSHSY and CDR2 SAAADI. The CDR3 bases are TGCGCCAGCAGAGGACAGGGCTCCGGGGAGCTGTTTTTT. Translated: CASRGQGSGELFF.

V gene TRBV7-9 combines with J gene TRBJ2-5; TRBD1 is a possible D gene (5 bases). V lost 5 bases, J lost 3 bases, and 13 bases lay in between. The CDR3 totals 14 residues. Germline values: CDR1 SEHNR, CDR2 FQNEAQ (reference sequence). CDR3 nucleotides: TGTGCCAGCAGCCTCCGTGGGGCGGAAGAGACCCAGTACTTC. It encodes CASSLRGAEETQYF.

V and J are TRBV6-5 and TRBJ1-1, with D perhaps TRBD1 (6 bases). V was shortened by 2 bases and J by 0 bases, with 10 bases between the two germline ends. Germline V gene lookup returns CDR1 MNHEY and CDR2 SVGAGI. This CDR3 comprises 15 residues. CDR3 coding DNA: TGTGCCAGCAGTTACACGGACAGTGTGAACACTGAAGCTTTCTTT. This encodes CASSYTDSVNTEAFF.

This clone came up once. The rearrangement links TRBV10-1 to TRBJ1-5, with D hard to call. This CDR3 has 14 residues. The germline gives CDR1 WNHNN, CDR2 SYGVQD (reference sequence). Trimming shortened V by 6 bases and J by 1 base, and 10 bases separated the two germline ends. CDR3 amino acids: CASRGPSSNQPQHF. The CDR3 coding sequence is TGCGCCAGCAGGGGCCCCTCGAGCAATCAGCCCCAGCATTTT.

This rearrangement joins TRBV4-1 to TRBJ1-5; possibly TRBD1 for D (5 bases). Per germline, CDR1 MGHRA and CDR2 YSYEKL. The CDR3 spans 14 residues. V lost 6 bases and J lost 2, with 11 bases in between. The CDR3 protein is CASRVTTGNQPQHF. The CDR3 DNA sequence: TGCGCCAGCAGGGTCACGACAGGCAATCAGCCCCAGCATTTT.

The CDR3 region is CASSHYNEQFF. Here the CDR3 DNA reads TGTGCCAGTAGCCATTACAATGAGCAGTTCTTC. This sequence joins TRBV28 and TRBJ2-1; unclear D gene. The CDR3 covers 11 residues. Germline loops: CDR1 MDHEN, CDR2 SYDVKM. The germline V and J ends were trimmed by 9 bases and 4 bases, with 7 bases remaining between them.

The J gene is TRBJ1-2, the V gene TRBV28; 7 bases are shared with TRBD1. CDR1 and CDR2 (germline): MDHEN, SYDVKM. This CDR3 comprises 13 residues. J gave up 6 bases and V 8 bases, and 9 bases lay outside the gene matches. The CDR3 coding sequence is TGTGCCAGCGTACACAGGGGTTGGAATGGCTACACCTTC. Translating it yields CASVHRGWNGYTF.

V and J are TRBV6-6 and TRBJ2-1; 10 bases map to TRBD1. CDR3 size: 15 residues. The ends lost 4 bases at V and 6 bases at J; junction bases unmatched: 6. Germline lookup yields CDR1 MNHNY and CDR2 SVGAGI (reference sequence). In DNA, the CDR3 is TGTGCCAGCAGTTTTCCGGGACAGGGGAGCAATGAGCAGTTCTTC. This gives the protein CASSFPGQGSNEQFF.

The chain combines TRBV7-9 with TRBJ2-5; no firm D call. The CDR3 loop spans 14 amino acids. Trimming left V 1 base short and J 1 base short, with 7 bases between. CDR1 and CDR2 (germline): SEHNR, FQNEAQ (reference sequence). DNA for the CDR3: TGTGCCAGCAGCTTAGGCCTTCTCCAAGAGACCCAGTACTTC. Its protein is CASSLGLLQETQYF.